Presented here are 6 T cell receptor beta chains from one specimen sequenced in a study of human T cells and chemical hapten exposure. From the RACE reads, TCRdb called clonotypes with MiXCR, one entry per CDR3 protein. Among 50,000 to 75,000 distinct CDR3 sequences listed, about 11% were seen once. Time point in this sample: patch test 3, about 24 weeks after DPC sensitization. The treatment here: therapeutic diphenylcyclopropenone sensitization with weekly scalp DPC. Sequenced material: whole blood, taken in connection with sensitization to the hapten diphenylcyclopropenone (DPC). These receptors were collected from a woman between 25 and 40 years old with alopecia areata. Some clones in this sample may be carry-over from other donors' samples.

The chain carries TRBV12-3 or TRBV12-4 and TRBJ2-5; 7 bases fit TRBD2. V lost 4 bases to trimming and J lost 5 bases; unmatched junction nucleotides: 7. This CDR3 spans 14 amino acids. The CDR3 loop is CASSSGLTVETQYF. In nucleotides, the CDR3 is TGTGCCAGCAGTTCGGGACTAACGGTGGAGACCCAGTACTTC.

CDR3 coding DNA: TGTGCCAGCAGCGTAGATTCCTATAATTCACCCCTCCACTTT. As protein: CASSVDSYNSPLHF. The chain employs TRBV9 and TRBJ1-6; D not resolved. This CDR3 has 14 amino acids. Germline CDR1 and CDR2: SGDLS and YYNGEE. Between the trimmed V and J ends, which lost 0 bases and 1 base, there was a span of 2 bases.

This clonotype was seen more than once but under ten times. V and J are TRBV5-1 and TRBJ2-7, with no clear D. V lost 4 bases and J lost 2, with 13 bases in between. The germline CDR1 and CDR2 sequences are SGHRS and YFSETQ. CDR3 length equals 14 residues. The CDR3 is CASSLGSPTYEQYF. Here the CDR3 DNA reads TGCGCCAGCAGCCTGGGCAGTCCTACCTACGAGCAGTACTTC.

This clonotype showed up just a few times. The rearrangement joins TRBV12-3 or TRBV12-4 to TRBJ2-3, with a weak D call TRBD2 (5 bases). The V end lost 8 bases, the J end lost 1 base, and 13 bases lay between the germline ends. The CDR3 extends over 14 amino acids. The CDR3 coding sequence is TGTGCCAGCCGCCCGGGAAGCCGCACAGATACGCAGTATTTT. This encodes CASRPGSRTDTQYF.

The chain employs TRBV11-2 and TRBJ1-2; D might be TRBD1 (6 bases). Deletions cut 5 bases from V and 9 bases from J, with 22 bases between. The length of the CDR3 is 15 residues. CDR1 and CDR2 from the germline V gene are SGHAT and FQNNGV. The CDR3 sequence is CASSKWDIGPTSYTF. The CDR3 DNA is TGTGCCAGCAGCAAATGGGACATCGGCCCGACAAGCTACACCTTC. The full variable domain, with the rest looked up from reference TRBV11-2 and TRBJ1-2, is EAGVAQSPRYKIIEKRQSVAFWCNPISGHATLYWYQQILGQGPKLLIQFQNNGVVDDSQLPKDRFSAERLKGVDSTLKIQPAKLEDSAVYLCASSKWDIGPTSYTFGSGTRLTVV.

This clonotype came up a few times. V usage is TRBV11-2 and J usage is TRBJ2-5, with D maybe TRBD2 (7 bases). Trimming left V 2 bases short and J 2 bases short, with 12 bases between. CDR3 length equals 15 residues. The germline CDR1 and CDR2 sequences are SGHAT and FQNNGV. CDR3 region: CASSLMAGAQETQYF. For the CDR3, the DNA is TGTGCCAGCAGCTTAATGGCGGGGGCTCAAGAGACCCAGTACTTC.